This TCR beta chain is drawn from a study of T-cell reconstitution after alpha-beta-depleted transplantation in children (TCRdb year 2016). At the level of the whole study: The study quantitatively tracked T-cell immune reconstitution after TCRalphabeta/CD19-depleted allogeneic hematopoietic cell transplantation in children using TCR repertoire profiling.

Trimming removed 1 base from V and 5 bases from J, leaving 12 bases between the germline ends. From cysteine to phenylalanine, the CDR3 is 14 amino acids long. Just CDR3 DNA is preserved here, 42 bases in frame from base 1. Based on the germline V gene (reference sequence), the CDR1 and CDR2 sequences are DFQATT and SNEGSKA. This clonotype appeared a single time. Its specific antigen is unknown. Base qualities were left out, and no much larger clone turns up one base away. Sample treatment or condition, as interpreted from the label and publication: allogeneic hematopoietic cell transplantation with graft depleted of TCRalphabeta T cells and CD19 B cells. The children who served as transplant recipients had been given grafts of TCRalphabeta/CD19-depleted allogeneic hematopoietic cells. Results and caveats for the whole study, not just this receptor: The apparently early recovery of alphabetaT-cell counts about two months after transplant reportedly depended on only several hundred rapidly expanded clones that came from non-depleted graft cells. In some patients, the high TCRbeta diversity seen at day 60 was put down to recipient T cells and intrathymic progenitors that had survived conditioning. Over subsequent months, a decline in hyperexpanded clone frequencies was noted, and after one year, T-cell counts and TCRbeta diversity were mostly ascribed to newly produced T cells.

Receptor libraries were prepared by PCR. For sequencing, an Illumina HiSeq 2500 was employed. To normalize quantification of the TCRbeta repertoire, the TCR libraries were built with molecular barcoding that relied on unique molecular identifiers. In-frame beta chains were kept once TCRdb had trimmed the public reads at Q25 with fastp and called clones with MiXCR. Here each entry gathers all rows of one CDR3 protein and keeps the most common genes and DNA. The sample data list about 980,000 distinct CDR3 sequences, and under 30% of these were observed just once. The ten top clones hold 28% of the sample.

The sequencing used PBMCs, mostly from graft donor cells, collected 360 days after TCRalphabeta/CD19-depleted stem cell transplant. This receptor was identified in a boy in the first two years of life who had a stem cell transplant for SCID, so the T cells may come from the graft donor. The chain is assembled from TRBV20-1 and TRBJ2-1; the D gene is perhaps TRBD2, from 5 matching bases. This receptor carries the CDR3 CSARGLAWDNEQFF. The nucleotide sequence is TGCAGTGCTAGAGGGCTAGCATGGGACAATGAGCAGTTCTTC.